The entry that follows covers one TCR beta chain sequence. Its antigen is not yet known. One base away there is no much larger clone; base qualities are not given. This record comes from a study of cytomegalovirus exposure and HLA in healthy donors (dated by TCRdb to about 2017). For the study in its entirety: According to an earlier analysis of 587 of the donors, about 179 million T cells yielded some 120 million unique TCR beta sequences and about 300 Gb of sequence data. Around 330 gigabases of sequencing data and around 80 million unique TCR sequences made up an early release that covered fewer than 650 HLA-typed donors. Among the roughly 390 genotyped donors, around 81% belonged to the genetic ancestry cluster associated with self-reported Caucasian donors. The aim of the study was to test whether cataloging public T cell receptors could identify signatures of past pathogen exposure. The T cell repertoires of several hundred subjects were profiled by immunosequencing and related to cytomegalovirus serostatus. Besides the first cohort of approximately 710 subjects, a separate validation cohort made up of 120 different subjects was used. To predict cytomegalovirus infection status, the study combined high-throughput TCR immunosequencing, statistical association of individual TCRs with disease status, and machine learning. To study patterns of TCR occurrence, a later analysis re-analyzed previously published TCR beta repertoires from 550 to 800 donors and added high-resolution HLA genotyping. Rather than using new phenotypic data, the later analysis identified candidate immune exposures from TCR beta sequences and from how often those sequences occurred across donors. In an earlier analysis of roughly 580 of the donors, high-throughput TCR beta sequencing was used to judge whether each TCR beta V gene segment behaved as functional or pseudogenic. Donor age, sex, ethnicity and CMV serostatus were compiled together with the repertoire data. In a later genetic analysis, genome-wide SNP genotypes for about 65% of the roughly 700 donors were used, and that subset was treated as a discovery cohort. Every repertoire in the discovery cohort had been generated on one and the same sequencing platform. HLA typing included class I and class II loci at four-digit resolution. The number of donors typed differed by locus, with roughly 620-630 for A, B, C, DRB1 and DQB1, 522 for DQA1, some 570 for DPA1, and under 490 for DPB1. Roughly five DR-DQ haplotypes were handled as single units for association and clustering because linkage in the cohort was strong. Across approximately 400 genotyped donors of the cohort, an average of about 240,000 unique TCR beta nucleotide sequences per donor were sequenced, and 15% to 20% of those sequences were non-productive.

The protocol used for the library was the immunoSEQ multiplex PCR assay. The multiplex PCR relied on a mix of 60 forward primers for TCR Vbeta segments and 13 reverse primers for TCR Jbeta segments. The CDR3 region of rearranged TCR beta genes was amplified from genomic DNA with a multiplex PCR assay. The Illumina HiSeq System was used to sequence the amplified TCR beta libraries as 87-base-pair reads. For the original study's pipeline: A later analysis counted tens of millions of unique TCR beta chains across the 690 or so repertoires, and around 12 million of these chains were shared by at least two donors. To remove PCR and sequencing errors, raw reads were error-corrected and collapsed into unique sequences using a nearest-neighbor algorithm that merged closely related sequences. CDR3 sequences were aligned to IMGT reference sequences to assign V, D and J gene segments. Each retained sequence needed at least a six-nucleotide match to both a V gene segment and a J gene segment. A rearrangement was called productive if the CDR3 had no stop codons and remained in frame with V and J, and every other rearrangement was called non-productive. Following IMGT convention, CDR3 was defined as the stretch from the second conserved V-encoded cysteine up to the conserved J-encoded phenylalanine. The earlier analysis of about 530 of the donors excluded any sequence lacking an unambiguous match to a single V gene segment. In an earlier analysis of 587 of the donors, a V segment was called functional when productive rearrangements were above 56.7%, and segregating when the standard deviation between donors exceeded 5%. To diagnose cytomegalovirus status from the catalog of TCR beta chain sequences, a statistical classification framework was built. A later analysis assigned V and J genes by comparing TCR nucleotide sequences with IMGT/GENE-DB human TR gene sequences. Using the TCRdist pipeline, a later analysis assigned CDR3 sequences along with most-parsimonious VDJ recombination scenarios. In a later analysis, each TCR beta chain was defined by its CDR3 amino acid sequence together with its V-gene family, and reads lacking a unique V-gene family were excluded. A later analysis removed roughly 590 highly shared, low-generation-probability nucleotide sequences to deal with suspected cross-contamination and a sequencing artifact. In a later analysis, a clonal expansion index for each public chain was calculated from normalized within-repertoire ranks of inferred template counts. In a later analysis, generation probabilities were computed with a VDJ recombination model fitted to out-of-frame rearrangements, and the resulting probabilities were checked against IGoR. In a later analysis, hypergeometric tests were used to score TCR-TCR, TCR-HLA and TCR-CMV co-occurrence, with a repertoire-size bias correction applied to TCR pairs. To estimate false discovery rates, a later analysis permuted the HLA or CMV assignments 20 times. In a later analysis, co-occurring TCRs were grouped using DBSCAN, and TCRdist sequence similarity was added for clustering within HLA-allele-positive subsets. Repertoires with fewer than 30,000 or more than 120,000 public chains were left out of co-occurrence clustering, as were about five repertoires with anomalous nucleotide sharing. Drawn from immuneACCESS, this table holds only the in-frame rearrangements with V and J called that TCRdb kept. Clones are partly lost; checked studies trace under half to an unresolved V gene and leave the rest unexplained. For V, J and clone size, that table is used; D and trimming come from the DNA. The sample table contains 160,000 or so clones; only one count was recorded for approximately 84% of them. The ten largest clonotypes hold around 0.93% of the sample.

The paper's findings and limits, for the study overall: In this cohort, only TCR beta chains were sequenced, and detectable features were limited by the absence of alpha or paired-chain data. Because some donors lacked HLA typing at each locus, the association tests relied only on the typed subset. Compared with the roughly 700-donor mean, donors in an Asian-associated ancestry cluster had fewer N-insertions in productive TCRs, according to a later genetic analysis. When HLA alleles, especially DR and DQ, strongly co-occurred, TCR associations were difficult to assign to individual alleles. In vitro tests confirmed that a few of the cytomegalovirus-associated TCR beta chains recognize cytomegalovirus antigens. In both the original and validation cohorts, the classifier was reported to diagnose cytomegalovirus status with high specificity and sensitivity. The 87-base-pair reads could not distinguish some IMGT-functional V segments, including TRBV6-2 and TRBV6-3, so those segments were excluded. A further reported finding was that TCR beta sequences accurately predicted the HLA-A and HLA-B alleles for most subjects in the first cohort. A cluster of highly shared sequence variants was judged likely to represent a technical artifact of the sequencing pipeline. Fewer than 20 rarely observed V segments, including chromosome 9 orphons, were excluded from the earlier analysis of approximately 600 of the donors because counts were too low. According to a later analysis, parvovirus B19, influenza, CMV and Epstein-Barr virus appeared linked to several top co-occurrence clusters. Most CMV-associated TCR beta chains appeared to be HLA-restricted in a later analysis, and the HLA associations seemed to be driven largely by CMV exposure. The only immune exposure information available for the cohort was CMV serostatus. It was suggested by the authors that the approach could potentially be generalized to other disease states and immunological phenotypes. Correlated functional status among segregating V segments might reflect linkage disequilibrium, but an unknown experimental factor could not be ruled out. In an earlier analysis of about 600 of the donors, most TCR beta V segments appeared in productive rearrangements about 87% or about 30% of the time, broadly matching IMGT annotations. The study gave a list of about 170 TCR beta chains associated with cytomegalovirus. A later genetic analysis associated a missense DCLRE1C variant with V-gene and J-gene trimming of TCR beta chains, and an independent cohort replicated the association. In a later analysis, TCR association rates were found to vary across HLA loci, with the most associated TCRs seen for DRB1 alleles and the fewest for HLA-C alleles. While some public TCRs were present in many individuals, most TCR sequences turned up only very rarely across donors. In a later analysis, HLA-associated TCR beta chains showed more clonal expansion and lower generation probabilities than non-associated chains that were equally common. Specific HLA alleles were associated with 15,000 to 20,000 TCR beta sequences at a false discovery rate of 0.05 in a later analysis. Roughly uniform sequencing depth across donors was assumed in presence/absence analyses, although this assumption may not hold.

The cohort was made up of several hundred healthy bone marrow donors. At the time of sampling, all cohort members were nominally healthy, though unrecorded immune exposures were likely present. The donor was CMV seronegative and belonged to the group of more than 300 seronegative cohort members. A peripheral blood sample was provided by each donor, and peripheral blood mononuclear cells were used for TCR beta sequencing. Genomic DNA extraction from the blood cell samples was performed with the Qiagen DNeasy Blood Extraction Kit. The germline V gene supplies CDR1 ENHRY and CDR2 SYGVKD. Trimming accounts for 4 bases at V and 4 bases at J, while the number of junction bases matched to no gene is 6. The CDR3 runs 14 residues from the cysteine to the phenylalanine. The entry retains the CDR3 DNA only, 42 bases that are in frame from base 1.

Input material: PBMCs. The rearranged segments are TRBV10-3 and TRBJ2-7; TRBD2 lines up with 8 middle nucleotides. The sequence derives from a man aged 30 to 45 in good health and CMV-seronegative. The CDR3 corresponds to CAISVGASGYEQYF. In nucleotide form, the sequence is TGTGCCATCAGTGTGGGTGCTAGCGGGTACGAGCAGTACTTC.